Following are 15 T cell receptor beta chains from one sample sequenced in a study of blood T cell repertoires in COVID-19. Clones were sequenced by immunoSEQ multiplex PCR, and TCRdb holds only the in-frame ones, with some missing. The sample lists roughly 260,000 clones; about 85% were seen once. The material sequenced was peripheral blood. These receptor sequences come from a man in his 60s who had recovered from COVID-19.

V and J are TRBV13 and TRBJ2-2, with 8 bases fitting TRBD1. The trim removed 1 base at V and 3 bases at J, leaving 7 bases unmatched. The CDR3 spans 17 residues. Germline V gene sequence: CDR1 PRHDT, CDR2 FYEKMQ (reference sequence). The CDR3 here is CASSLEGRQGYTGELFF. The CDR3 DNA reads TGTGCCAGCAGCTTAGAGGGCCGACAGGGGTACACCGGGGAGCTGTTTTTT.

The chain employs TRBV6-5 and TRBJ2-5; TRBD1 matches at 12 bases. Germline V gene lookup returns CDR1 MNHEY and CDR2 SVGAGI. The CDR3 sequence is 15 residues long. The trim removed 6 bases at V and 4 bases at J, leaving 6 bases unmatched. In nucleotides, the CDR3 is TGTGCCAGCAGCCCCGGGACAGGGGGCAGAGAGACCCAGTACTTC. Its protein product is CASSPGTGGRETQYF.

This clone was seen only a few times. The V call is TRBV9, the J call TRBJ1-2; no definite D call. This CDR3 has 13 residues. V was cut by 5 bases and J by 2 bases, with 10 bases left in between. Germline values: CDR1 SGDLS, CDR2 YYNGEE. As DNA, the CDR3 is TGTGCCAGCAGTAACAGTGTAAACTATGGCTACACCTTC. Translated, it gives CASSNSVNYGYTF.

The chain couples TRBV11-2 to TRBJ2-7; TRBD1 agrees at 11 bases. This CDR3 comprises 15 residues. Germline V gene sequence: CDR1 SGHAT, CDR2 FQNNGV. Losses at the gene ends were 1 base for V and 4 bases for J; bases not matched to a gene: 3. The CDR3 loop reads CASSLGTGGRYEQYF. The CDR3 region has the DNA TGTGCCAGCAGCTTAGGGACAGGGGGCCGGTACGAGCAGTACTTC. The complete variable domain, with remaining parts taken from reference TRBV11-2 and TRBJ2-7, reads EAGVAQSPRYKIIEKRQSVAFWCNPISGHATLYWYQQILGQGPKLLIQFQNNGVVDDSQLPKDRFSAERLKGVDSTLKIQPAKLEDSAVYLCASSLGTGGRYEQYFGPGTRLTVT.

V is TRBV6-5 and J is TRBJ2-7, with D tentatively TRBD1 (5 bases). This CDR3 is 14 amino acids long. Germline V gives CDR1 MNHEY, CDR2 SVGAGI. Trimming took 2 bases from V and 1 from J, leaving 9 bases between them. As DNA, the CDR3 is TGTGCCAGCAGTTACGTCAGGGCATCCTACGAGCAGTACTTC. Protein: CASSYVRASYEQYF.

This rearrangement joins TRBV3-1 (or the pseudogene TRBV3-2) to TRBJ2-1; D is perhaps TRBD2 (6 bases). Trimming removed 1 base at V and 9 bases at J, with 13 bases between. Germline V lookup: CDR1 LGHDT, CDR2 YNNKEL (reference sequence). CDR3 length: 14 amino acids. The CDR3 sequence is CASSQVRGSGEQFF. The CDR3 DNA reads as TGTGCCAGCAGCCAAGTCCGGGGGTCTGGTGAGCAGTTCTTC.

The CDR3 bases are TGTGCCACCAGTGATTTGTGGGGGGGACATAAACAAGAGACCCAGTACTTC. Translation: CATSDLWGGHKQETQYF. The genes are TRBV24-1 and TRBJ2-5; a weak D match, TRBD2 (7 bases). Germline CDR1 KGHDR, CDR2 SFDVKD. V shed 0 bases and J shed 2 bases, with 15 bases lying between them. The CDR3 sequence is 17 residues long.

This chain links TRBV2 with TRBJ1-1, with TRBD1 matching over 12 bases. Looked up from germline, CDR1 is SNHLY and CDR2 is FYNNEI. The CDR3 loop spans 15 amino acids. J was trimmed by 6 bases and V by 7 bases; bases with no gene match: 9. The CDR3 spells CASKGTGGFLAEAFF. CDR3 nucleotides: TGTGCCAGCAAAGGGACAGGGGGCTTTCTAGCTGAAGCTTTCTTT.

The genes are TRBV5-8 and TRBJ1-2, with 8 positions matching TRBD1. V trimming: 1 base; J trimming: 7 bases; junction bases outside the gene matches: 15. The CDR3 loop spans 17 amino acids. Germline CDR1 SGHTS, CDR2 YDEGEE. CDR3 loop: CASSLTGRMTGAAGYTF. Written as DNA, the CDR3 is TGTGCCAGCAGCTTGACTGGAAGAATGACAGGGGCGGCTGGCTACACCTTC.

The chain combines TRBV10-2 with TRBJ1-2; tentatively, D is TRBD1 (5 bases). Trimming took off 6 bases at V and 3 bases at J, with 20 bases between the two ends. The CDR3 runs 16 residues. In germline, CDR1 is WSHSY, CDR2 SAAADI. The CDR3 loop reads CASRLPPGREDYGYTF. CDR3 bases: TGCGCCAGCAGATTACCCCCGGGCAGGGAGGACTATGGCTACACCTTC.

In this sample, this clone turned up a few times. This chain connects TRBV10-1 to TRBJ1-6, with TRBD1 identical over 7 bases. This CDR3 has 13 residues. Germline CDR1 WNHNN, CDR2 SYGVQD (reference sequence). The junction had 5 bases not matched to a gene; V was cut back by 7 bases and J by 8 bases. The CDR3 reads CASTRQGDSPLHF. For the CDR3, the DNA is TGCGCCAGCACCAGACAGGGAGATTCACCCCTCCACTTT.

The rearrangement links TRBV27 to TRBJ1-2, with D possibly being TRBD1 (6 bases). This CDR3 spans 13 amino acids. The V end was cut by 10 bases, the J end by 8 bases, with 20 bases between. Germline CDR1 MNHEY, CDR2 SMNVEV (reference sequence). CDR3 protein: CATSRAGARGYTF. The CDR3 nucleotides read TGTGCCACCTCACGGGCAGGGGCGCGGGGCTACACCTTC.

The chain joins TRBV30 to TRBJ1-2; 10 bases are shared with TRBD1. The CDR3 consists of 14 residues. CDR1 and CDR2 from the germline V gene are GTSNPN and SVGIG (reference sequence). J lost 4 bases, V lost 7 bases, and 9 bases had no gene match. The CDR3 loop reads CALGTGEGVYGYTF. The CDR3 DNA is TGTGCCTTGGGGACAGGGGAGGGTGTCTATGGCTACACCTTC.

The chain combines TRBV14 with TRBJ1-6, with D possibly matching TRBD1 (6 bases). The germline V and J ends were trimmed by 1 base and 9 bases, with 22 bases remaining between them. Germline values: CDR1 SGHDN, CDR2 FVKESK. This CDR3 comprises 18 residues. CDR3 sequence: CASSQARQASGWGSPLHF. For the CDR3, the DNA is TGTGCCAGCAGCCAAGCTAGACAGGCCTCCGGGTGGGGTTCACCCCTCCACTTT.

This rearrangement joins TRBV27 to TRBJ1-5; TRBD1 aligns across 9 bases. There are 15 residues in the CDR3. Germline values: CDR1 MNHEY, CDR2 SMNVEV (reference sequence). With 8 bases clipped from V and 4 bases from J, the junction kept 9 bases outside the gene matches. DNA of the CDR3: TGTGCCAGCGGCGCCGGGACAGGGCCAAATCAGCCCCAGCATTTT. Its protein is CASGAGTGPNQPQHF.